The table lists the clone carrying this T cell receptor beta chain with a few counts. Its matching antigen is unknown. A universal primer site was created by template switching, with the cDNA bearing unique molecular identifiers. TCRdb re-called the 5' RACE reads with MiXCR, one entry per CDR3 protein. The repertoire includes 200,000 to 300,000 distinct CDR3 sequences, about 10% of them detected once, and 10% sits in the top ten. This specimen belongs to a study of identical twins. Trimming shortened V by 0 bases and J by 6 bases, and 9 bases separated the two germline ends. Per germline, CDR1 SGHKS and CDR2 YYEKEE (reference sequence). The CDR3 spans 14 residues. Study-wide points: The degree of excess twin sharing was weaker in beta out-of-frame sequences. Abundant beta clonotypes from cord blood bore fewer insertions; memory repertoires lacked this pattern.

The receptor's source is a man in his forties or fifties in good health. J is TRBJ2-2 and V is TRBV5-5, with D hard to call. The source material was memory T cells sorted from blood. The CDR3 region is CASSLVQAAGELFF. In DNA form, the CDR3 reads TGTGCCAGCAGCTTGGTGCAGGCTGCCGGGGAGCTGTTTTTT.